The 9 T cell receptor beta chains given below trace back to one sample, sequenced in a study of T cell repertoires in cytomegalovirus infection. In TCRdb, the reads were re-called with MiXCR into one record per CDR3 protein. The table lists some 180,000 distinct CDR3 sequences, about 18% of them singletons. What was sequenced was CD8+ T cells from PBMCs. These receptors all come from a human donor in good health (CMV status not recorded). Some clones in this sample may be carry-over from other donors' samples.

The CDR3 DNA follows: TGTGCCAGCAGCTTGAGGGGGCGAGGGACTGAAGCTTTCTTT. Encoded protein: CASSLRGRGTEAFF. The V call is TRBV7-2, the J call TRBJ1-1; 7 bases fit TRBD1. Germline CDR1 SGHTA, CDR2 FQGNSA. J gave up 5 bases and V 3 bases, and 6 bases lay outside the gene matches. The CDR3 is 14 residues long.

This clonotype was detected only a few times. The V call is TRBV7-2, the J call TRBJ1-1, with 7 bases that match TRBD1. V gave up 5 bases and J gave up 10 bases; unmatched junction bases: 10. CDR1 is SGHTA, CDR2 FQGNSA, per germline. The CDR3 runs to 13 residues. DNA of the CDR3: TGTGCCAGCAGCCTACAGGGGATAGAAGTAGCTTTCTTT. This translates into CASSLQGIEVAFF.

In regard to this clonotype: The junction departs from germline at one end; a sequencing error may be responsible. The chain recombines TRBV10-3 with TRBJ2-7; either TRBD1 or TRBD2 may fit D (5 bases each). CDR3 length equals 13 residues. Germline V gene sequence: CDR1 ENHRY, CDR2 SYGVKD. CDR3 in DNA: TGTGCCATCACTGAGGGGCCGACCTACGAGCAGTACTTC. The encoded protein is CAITEGPTYEQYF.

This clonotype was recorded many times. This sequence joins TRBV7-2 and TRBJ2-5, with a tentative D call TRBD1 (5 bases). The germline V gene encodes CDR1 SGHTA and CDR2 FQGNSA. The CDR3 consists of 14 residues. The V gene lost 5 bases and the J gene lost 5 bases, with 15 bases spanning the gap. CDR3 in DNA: TGTGCCAGCAGCCTCTTGTCAGGGTTTGAGACCCAGTACTTC. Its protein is CASSLLSGFETQYF.

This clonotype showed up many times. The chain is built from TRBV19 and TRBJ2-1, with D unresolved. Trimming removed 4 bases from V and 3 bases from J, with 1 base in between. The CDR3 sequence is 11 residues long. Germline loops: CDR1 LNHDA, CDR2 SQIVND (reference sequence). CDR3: CASSNYNEQFF. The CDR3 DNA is TGTGCCAGTAGTAACTACAATGAGCAGTTCTTC.

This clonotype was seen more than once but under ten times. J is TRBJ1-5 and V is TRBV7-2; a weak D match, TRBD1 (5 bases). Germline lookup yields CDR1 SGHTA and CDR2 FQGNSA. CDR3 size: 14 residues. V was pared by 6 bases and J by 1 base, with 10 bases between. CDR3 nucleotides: TGTGCCAGCAGACCGGGACTCAGCAATCAGCCCCAGCATTTT. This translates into CASRPGLSNQPQHF.

CDR3 bases: TGTGCCACTGGGATGGGACTAGCGGGAGATGAGCAGTTCTTC. Its protein product is CATGMGLAGDEQFF. The chain employs TRBV15 and TRBJ2-1; 14 bases are a match to TRBD2. The germline CDR1 and CDR2 sequences are LNHNV and YYDKDF (reference sequence). There are 14 residues in the CDR3. J was trimmed by 8 bases and V by 9 bases; bases with no gene match: 6.

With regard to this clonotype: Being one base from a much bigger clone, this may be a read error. The CDR3 bases are TGTGTCAGCAGCTTAGGAAGCAGCGGGGGGCGCCAGGGAGAGCAGTTCTTC. Amino acids: CVSSLGSSGGRQGEQFF. The chain uses TRBV7-8 and TRBJ2-1, with 9 bases fitting TRBD2. The CDR3 is 17 amino acids. Germline V CDR1 and CDR2: SGHVS, FQNEAQ.

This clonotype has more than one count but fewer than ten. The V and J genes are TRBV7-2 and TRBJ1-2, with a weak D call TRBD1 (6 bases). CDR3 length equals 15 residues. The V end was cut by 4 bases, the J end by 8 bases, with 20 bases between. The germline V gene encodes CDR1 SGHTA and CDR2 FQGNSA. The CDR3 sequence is CASSSTTGLRWGYTF. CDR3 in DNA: TGTGCCAGCAGCTCGACGACAGGCCTTCGGTGGGGCTACACCTTC. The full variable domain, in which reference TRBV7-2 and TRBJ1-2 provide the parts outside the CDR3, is GAGVSQSPSNKVTEKGKDVELRCDPISGHTALYWYRQSLGQGLEFLIYFQGNSAPDKSGLPSDRFSAERTGGSVSTLTIQRTQQEDSAVYLCASSSTTGLRWGYTFGSGTRLTVV.